The rows below give T cell receptor beta chains drawn from one sample of a study of cytotoxic CD8 clonotypes in ibrutinib-treated CLL. Sequenced by immunoSEQ multiplex PCR; TCRdb stores in-frame clones only, minus some. Of 270,000 or so clones in the sample, less than 85% were seen once. The material sequenced was PBMCs, taken at disease progression, from a patient treated with ibrutinib. These receptor sequences come from a human donor with chronic lymphocytic leukemia. Both conserved end residues are part of each CDR3. Fields, in order: V gene, D gene, J gene, clone size, CDR3 protein, CDR3 DNA. D genes are given only for firm matches. The size entry is marked missing in some rows and otherwise reads once, few, many or a size class.

v_gene: TRBV5-1; d_gene: TRBD1; j_gene: TRBJ1-2; abundance: NA; CDR3aa: CASSQTGTGYTF; CDR3nt: TGCGCCAGCAGTCAGACAGGGACTGGCTACACCTTC
v_gene: TRBV27; d_gene: NA; j_gene: TRBJ2-5; abundance: few; CDR3aa: CASSPLRGPMGETQYF; CDR3nt: TGTGCCAGCAGTCCCCTACGGGGGCCCATGGGGGAGACCCAGTACTTC
v_gene: TRBV19; d_gene: NA; j_gene: TRBJ1-2; abundance: NA; CDR3aa: CASSEQGLVTGYTF; CDR3nt: TGTGCCAGTAGCGAACAGGGTCTCGTGACCGGCTACACCTTC
v_gene: TRBV27; d_gene: TRBD1; j_gene: TRBJ2-7; abundance: few; CDR3aa: CASSPHPRGQEQYF; CDR3nt: TGTGCCAGCAGTCCCCACCCCAGGGGGCAAGAGCAGTACTTC
v_gene: TRBV4-3; d_gene: NA; j_gene: TRBJ1-2; abundance: few; CDR3aa: CASSHGGVYGYTF; CDR3nt: TGCGCCAGCAGCCACGGAGGGGTCTATGGCTACACCTTC
v_gene: TRBV7-2; d_gene: TRBD1; j_gene: TRBJ2-3; abundance: NA; CDR3aa: CASSSRGADRGSYTDTQYF; CDR3nt: TGTGCCAGCAGCTCCCGGGGGGCGGACAGGGGCTCCTACACAGATACGCAGTATTTT
v_gene: TRBV11-2; d_gene: TRBD1; j_gene: TRBJ1-5; abundance: NA; CDR3aa: CASSMGQWEPQHF; CDR3nt: TGTGCCAGCAGCATGGGACAGTGGGAGCCCCAGCATTTT
v_gene: TRBV12-2; d_gene: NA; j_gene: TRBJ2-7; abundance: few; CDR3aa: CASRLGQGAGEQYF; CDR3nt: TGTGCAAGTCGCTTAGGACAGGGGGCTGGCGAGCAGTACTTC
v_gene: TRBV7-3; d_gene: TRBD2; j_gene: TRBJ2-1; abundance: NA; CDR3aa: CASSSRAGVDNEQFF; CDR3nt: TGTGCCAGCAGCTCTCGGGCGGGAGTGGACAATGAGCAGTTCTTC
v_gene: TRBV9; d_gene: NA; j_gene: TRBJ1-2; abundance: once; CDR3aa: CVSSVGFNYGYTF; CDR3nt: TGTGTCAGCAGCGTAGGTTTTAACTATGGCTACACCTTC
v_gene: TRBV7-2; d_gene: NA; j_gene: TRBJ2-2; abundance: NA; CDR3aa: CASSLITGRNTGELFF; CDR3nt: TGTGCCAGCAGCTTAATCACAGGGCGGAACACCGGGGAGCTGTTTTTT